This entry lists 13 T cell receptor beta chains sequenced from one sample in a study of neoadjuvant anti-PD-1 for oral cavity cancer. The data were produced by immunoSEQ multiplex PCR, yet TCRdb's version contains in-frame clones alone and is incomplete. The repertoire includes fewer than 25,000 clones, 45% of them detected once, and 40% sits in the top ten. The time point is: after neoadjuvant nivolumab, at surgical resection. Sequenced material: tumor tissue, taken after nivolumab (anti-PD-1) treatment. The receptors come from a person aged 40 to 85 with oral cavity squamous cell carcinoma.

The table lists this clone with a few counts. This rearrangement joins TRBV5-4 to TRBJ2-7; 11 bases agree with TRBD1. From germline, CDR1 is SGHNT and CDR2 YYREEE (reference sequence). The CDR3 loop spans 16 amino acids. J lost 4 bases, V lost 0 bases, and 6 bases had no gene match. CDR3 loop: CASSLDGQGARYEQYF. In nucleotides, the CDR3 is TGTGCCAGCAGCTTGGACGGACAGGGGGCTCGGTACGAGCAGTACTTC.

This clone was seen a handful of times. The gene calls are TRBV7-9 and TRBJ1-6; D gene uncertain. The CDR3 totals 13 residues. Trimming took off 7 bases at V and 11 bases at J, with 15 bases between the two ends. The germline V gene encodes CDR1 SEHNR and CDR2 FQNEAQ (reference sequence). CDR3 DNA: TGTGCCAGCAACCACGGGTCTGGTCCACCCCTCCACTTT. Translation gives CASNHGSGPPLHF.

The chain has TRBV5-1 and TRBJ1-3; D may be TRBD1 (5 bases). The V gene lost 3 bases and the J gene lost 0 bases, with 10 bases spanning the gap. Germline CDR1 is SGHRS and CDR2 is YFSETQ. This CDR3 has 15 amino acids. In nucleotides, the CDR3 is TGCGCCAGCAGCTGGGACCGGGGCTCTGGAAACACCATATATTTT. As protein: CASSWDRGSGNTIYF.

The chain employs TRBV5-1 and TRBJ2-3, with D uncertain. V lost 2 bases to trimming and J lost 2 bases, with 9 bases between them. This CDR3 comprises 14 residues. CDR1 SGHRS and CDR2 YFSETQ come from the germline V gene. In DNA, the CDR3 is TGCGCCAGCAGCTTTGTTAGACCCACAGATACGCAGTATTTT. Translation: CASSFVRPTDTQYF.

This clone occurred a few times. V is TRBV19 and J is TRBJ1-1; weak D call: TRBD1 (6 bases). The CDR3 runs 13 residues. The germline V gene encodes CDR1 LNHDA and CDR2 SQIVND (reference sequence). V was clipped by 5 bases and J by 5 bases, with 12 bases between them. In DNA form, the CDR3 reads TGTGCCAGTAGTCACGGGGGGCGAACTGAAGCTTTCTTT. Amino acid sequence: CASSHGGRTEAFF.

The chain uses TRBV5-6 and TRBJ2-5; D remains ambiguous. The germline CDR1 and CDR2 sequences are SGHDT and YYEEEE. V was clipped by 1 base and J by 4 bases, with 8 bases between them. The CDR3 sequence is 13 residues long. The CDR3 sequence: CASSLNIGETQYF. In DNA, the CDR3 is TGTGCCAGCAGCTTGAATATCGGAGAGACCCAGTACTTC.

This chain uses TRBV2 with TRBJ2-3; TRBD1 matches at 7 bases. V trimming: 5 bases; J trimming: 0 bases; junction bases outside the gene matches: 8. The CDR3 runs to 16 residues. Per the germline V gene, CDR1 is SNHLY and CDR2 is FYNNEI. CDR3 in DNA: TGTGCCAGCAGTCCTGACAGGGCCCCCAGCACAGATACGCAGTATTTT. This gives the protein CASSPDRAPSTDTQYF. The full variable domain, rest sourced from reference TRBV2 and TRBJ2-3, is EPEVTQTPSHQVTQMGQEVILRCVPISNHLYFYWYRQILGQKVEFLVSFYNNEISEKSEIFDDQFSVERPDGSNFTLKIRSTKLEDSAMYFCASSPDRAPSTDTQYFGPGTRLTVL.

The table lists this clone with a few counts. The CDR3 reads CASSWGSGSFSGELFF. CDR3 DNA sequence: TGCGCCAGCAGCTGGGGAAGCGGGAGCTTTTCCGGGGAGCTGTTTTTT. The rearrangement links TRBV5-1 to TRBJ2-2; 8 bases map to TRBD2. The V and J ends lost 3 bases and 6 bases, in that order; junction bases with no gene match: 10. The CDR3 consists of 16 residues. Germline CDR1 and CDR2: SGHRS and YFSETQ.

V gene TRBV19 combines with J gene TRBJ2-1; 8 nucleotides agree with TRBD1. The CDR3 runs 15 residues. The germline gives CDR1 LNHDA, CDR2 SQIVND (reference sequence). The V gene end was trimmed by 5 bases and the J gene end by 3 bases; junction bases not matched to a gene: 6. The CDR3 DNA sequence: TGTGCCAGTAGTGTCGACAGGGGCCTCTACAATGAGCAGTTCTTC. Amino acids: CASSVDRGLYNEQFF.

This chain uses TRBV11-1 with TRBJ1-1; 9 nucleotides line up with TRBD1. In germline, CDR1 is SGHAT, CDR2 FQDESV (reference sequence). CDR3 length: 15 residues. The ends lost 4 bases at V and 1 base at J; junction bases unmatched: 4. The DNA for the CDR3 is TGTGCCAGCAGCTCCTGGGACAGGGAGAACACTGAAGCTTTCTTT. It codes for CASSSWDRENTEAFF.

This clone was found many times. The chain uses TRBV18 and TRBJ2-4, with 9 nucleotides matching TRBD1. Losses at the gene ends were 4 bases for V and 6 bases for J; bases not matched to a gene: 10. This CDR3 spans 16 amino acids. The germline gives CDR1 KGHSH, CDR2 LQKENI. The CDR3 protein is CASSHLRQGVVNIQYF. The CDR3 region has the DNA TGTGCCAGCTCACATCTCAGACAGGGGGTTGTAAACATTCAGTACTTC.

This clone qualifies as medium-sized. The chain has TRBV5-4 and TRBJ1-6; a weak D match, TRBD1 (6 bases). V was cut by 1 base and J by 6 bases, with 14 bases left in between. The CDR3 covers 16 residues. Germline V gene sequence: CDR1 SGHNT, CDR2 YYREEE (reference sequence). CDR3 residues: CASSLIAGTINSPLHF. The CDR3 DNA reads TGTGCCAGCAGCTTGATAGCCGGGACAATTAATTCACCCCTCCACTTT.

Within the sample, this clone is medium-sized. Other DNA variants within this sample encode the same CDR3. The rearrangement links TRBV30 to TRBJ1-1; D is unclear. V lost 3 bases, J lost 1 base, and 6 bases lay in between. Germline lookup yields CDR1 GTSNPN and CDR2 SVGIG (reference sequence). The CDR3 is made up of 12 amino acids. The CDR3 DNA sequence: TGTGCCTGGAGACGGGAGAACACTGAAGCTTTCTTT. It specifies CAWRRENTEAFF.